The entry that follows covers one T cell receptor beta chain sequence. The antigen remains undetermined. The data derive from a study of CD8+CD57+ T cells in acquired aplastic anemia. In the study overall: The sorted CD4+ and CD8+ cells yielded an average roughly 3 ug of DNA. Findings and caveats of the study: Simpson's diversity of CD8+ cells was not significantly different in patients compared with controls.

All patients picked for sequencing had shown, by flow cytometry, an expansion of CD8+CD57+ cells. Untreated patients provided the blood samples, with no therapy given before sampling. TCR beta VDJ and CDR3 profiles were obtained from a genomic DNA template. TCRdb fed the reads into MiXCR, producing one record per CDR3 protein. The sample holds about 160,000 distinct CDR3 sequences, roughly 48% seen once. The CDR3 covers 15 residues. Germline CDR1 reads SEHNR; CDR2 reads FQNEAQ (reference sequence). The V segment lost 4 bases and the J segment 3 bases; nucleotides outside the gene matches: 8. The material sequenced was sorted CD4+, CD8+, or CD8+CD57+ T cells (not recorded which) from PBMCs. The rearrangement links TRBV7-9 to TRBJ1-1; 7 bases map to TRBD1. The TCR was taken from a human donor with aplastic anemia. The CDR3 is CASSSTRGRDTEAFF. The CDR3 DNA sequence: TGTGCCAGCAGCTCCACAAGGGGGCGGGACACTGAAGCTTTCTTT.